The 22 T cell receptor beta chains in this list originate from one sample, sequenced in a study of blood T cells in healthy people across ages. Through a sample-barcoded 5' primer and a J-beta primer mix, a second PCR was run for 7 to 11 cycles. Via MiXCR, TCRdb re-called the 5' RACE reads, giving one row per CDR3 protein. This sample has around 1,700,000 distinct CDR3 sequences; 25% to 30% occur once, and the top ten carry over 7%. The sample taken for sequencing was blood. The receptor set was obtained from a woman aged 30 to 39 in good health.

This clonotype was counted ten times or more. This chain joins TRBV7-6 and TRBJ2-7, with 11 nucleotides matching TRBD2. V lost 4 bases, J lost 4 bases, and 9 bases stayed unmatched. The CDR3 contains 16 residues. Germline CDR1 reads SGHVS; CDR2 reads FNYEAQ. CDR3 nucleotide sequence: TGTGCCAGCAGCTCGGGACTAGCGGAGTCGATGTACGAGCAGTACTTC. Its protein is CASSSGLAESMYEQYF.

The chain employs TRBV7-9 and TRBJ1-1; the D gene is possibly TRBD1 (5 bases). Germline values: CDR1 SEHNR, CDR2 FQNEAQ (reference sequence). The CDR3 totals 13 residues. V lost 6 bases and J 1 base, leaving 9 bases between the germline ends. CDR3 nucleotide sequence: TGTGCCAGCAGAGGGGCAGAGAACACTGAAGCTTTCTTT. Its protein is CASRGAENTEAFF.

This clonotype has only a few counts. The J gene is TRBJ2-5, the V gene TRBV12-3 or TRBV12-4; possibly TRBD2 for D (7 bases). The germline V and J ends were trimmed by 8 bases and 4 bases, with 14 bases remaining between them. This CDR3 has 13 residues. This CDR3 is CASWRGRGETQYF. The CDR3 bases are TGTGCCAGCTGGAGGGGGAGGGGAGAGACCCAGTACTTC.

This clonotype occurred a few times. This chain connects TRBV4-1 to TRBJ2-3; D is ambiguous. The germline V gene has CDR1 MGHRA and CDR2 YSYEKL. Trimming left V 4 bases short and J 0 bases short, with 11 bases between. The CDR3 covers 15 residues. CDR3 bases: TGCGCCAGCAGCCCAACGGCGCCTAGCACAGATACGCAGTATTTT. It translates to CASSPTAPSTDTQYF.

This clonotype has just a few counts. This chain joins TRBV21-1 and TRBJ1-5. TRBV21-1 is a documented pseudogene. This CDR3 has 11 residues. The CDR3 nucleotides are TGTGCCAGCAGCAAAGATCAGCCCCAGCATTTT. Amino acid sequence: CASSKDQPQHF.

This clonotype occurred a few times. The CDR3 coding sequence is TGTGCCAGCAGTGTCCCCCCGGGGGGGGCCGAGACCCAGTACTTC. Its translation is CASSVPPGGAETQYF. This rearrangement joins TRBV28 to TRBJ2-5, with TRBD2 identical over 8 bases. Trimming cost V 5 bases and J 5 bases; bases outside gene matches: 10. Per the germline V gene, CDR1 is MDHEN and CDR2 is SYDVKM. The CDR3 has 15 residues.

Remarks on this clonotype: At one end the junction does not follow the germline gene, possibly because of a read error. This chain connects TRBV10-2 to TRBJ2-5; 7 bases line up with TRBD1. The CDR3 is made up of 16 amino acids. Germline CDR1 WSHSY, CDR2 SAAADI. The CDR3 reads CASSSHRGAPGETQYF. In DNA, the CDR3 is TGTGCCAGCAGCTCCCACAGGGGCGCCCCAGGAGAGACCCAGTACTTC.

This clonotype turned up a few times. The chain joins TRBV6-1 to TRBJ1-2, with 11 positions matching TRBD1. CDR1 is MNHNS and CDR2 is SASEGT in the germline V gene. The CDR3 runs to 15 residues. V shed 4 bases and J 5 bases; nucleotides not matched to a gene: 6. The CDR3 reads CASSALDRGPYGYTF. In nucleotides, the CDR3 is TGTGCCAGCAGTGCATTGGACAGGGGGCCTTATGGCTACACCTTC.

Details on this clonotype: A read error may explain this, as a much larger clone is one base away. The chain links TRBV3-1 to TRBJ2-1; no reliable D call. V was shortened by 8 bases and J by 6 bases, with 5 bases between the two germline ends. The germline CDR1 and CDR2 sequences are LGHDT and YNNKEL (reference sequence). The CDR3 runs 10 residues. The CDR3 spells CASGINEQFF. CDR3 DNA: TGTGCCAGCGGCATCAATGAGCAGTTCTTC.

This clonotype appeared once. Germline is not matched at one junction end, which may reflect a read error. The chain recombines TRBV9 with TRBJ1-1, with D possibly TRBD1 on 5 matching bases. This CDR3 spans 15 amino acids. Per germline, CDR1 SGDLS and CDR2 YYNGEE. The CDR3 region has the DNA TGTGCCAGCAGCGTGGGGCTATCGGGGAACACTGGAGCTTTCTTT. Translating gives CASSVGLSGNTGAFF.

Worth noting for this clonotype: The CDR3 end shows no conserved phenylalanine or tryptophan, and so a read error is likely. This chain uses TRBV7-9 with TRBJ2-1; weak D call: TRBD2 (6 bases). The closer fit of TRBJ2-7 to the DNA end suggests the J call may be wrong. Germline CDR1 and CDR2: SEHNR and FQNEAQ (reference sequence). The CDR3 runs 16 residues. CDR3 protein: CASSSFRESGHNEQYL. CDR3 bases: TGTGCCAGCAGCTCCTTCCGGGAGTCCGGGCACAATGAGCAGTACCTC.

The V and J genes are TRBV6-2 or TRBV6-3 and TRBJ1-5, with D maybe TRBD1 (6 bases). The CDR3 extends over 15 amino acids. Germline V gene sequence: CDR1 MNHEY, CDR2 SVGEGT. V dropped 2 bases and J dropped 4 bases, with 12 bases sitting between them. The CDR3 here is CASSYLTGFNQPQHF. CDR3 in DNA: TGTGCCAGCAGTTACCTAACAGGGTTTAATCAGCCCCAGCATTTT.

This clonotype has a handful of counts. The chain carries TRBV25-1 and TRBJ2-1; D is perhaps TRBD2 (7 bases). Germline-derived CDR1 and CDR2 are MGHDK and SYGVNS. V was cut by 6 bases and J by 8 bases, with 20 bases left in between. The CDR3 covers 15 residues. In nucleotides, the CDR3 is TGTGCCAGCAGGTTTCGGGGGGCGAGGGCTGATGAGCAGTTCTTC. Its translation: CASRFRGARADEQFF.

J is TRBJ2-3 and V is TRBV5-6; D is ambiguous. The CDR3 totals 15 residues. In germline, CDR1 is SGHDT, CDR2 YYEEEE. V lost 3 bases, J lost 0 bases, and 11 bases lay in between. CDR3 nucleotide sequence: TGTGCCAGCAGCTCACCCTTTCGGAGCACAGATACGCAGTATTTT. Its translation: CASSSPFRSTDTQYF.

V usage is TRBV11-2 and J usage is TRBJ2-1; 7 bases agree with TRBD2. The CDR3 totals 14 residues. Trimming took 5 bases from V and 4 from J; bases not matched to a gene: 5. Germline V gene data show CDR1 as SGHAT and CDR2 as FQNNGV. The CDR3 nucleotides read TGTGCCAGCAGCGGGGAGGGCGGTTACAATGAGCAGTTCTTC. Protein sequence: CASSGEGGYNEQFF. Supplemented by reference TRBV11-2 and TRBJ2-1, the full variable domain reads EAGVAQSPRYKIIEKRQSVAFWCNPISGHATLYWYQQILGQGPKLLIQFQNNGVVDDSQLPKDRFSAERLKGVDSTLKIQPAKLEDSAVYLCASSGEGGYNEQFFGPGTRLTVL.

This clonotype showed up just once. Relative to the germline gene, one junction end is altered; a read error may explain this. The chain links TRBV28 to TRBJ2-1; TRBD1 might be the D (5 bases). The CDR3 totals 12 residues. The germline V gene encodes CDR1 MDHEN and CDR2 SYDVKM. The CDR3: CAGRAGAAEQFF. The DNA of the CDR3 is TGTGCCGGCAGGGCAGGCGCAGCGGAGCAGTTCTTC. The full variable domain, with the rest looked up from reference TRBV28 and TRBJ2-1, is DVKVTQSSRYLVKRTGEKVFLECVQDMDHENMFWYRQDPGLGLRLIYFSYDVKMKEKGDIPEGYSVSREKKERFSLILESASTNQTSMYLCAGRAGAAEQFFGPGTRLTVL.

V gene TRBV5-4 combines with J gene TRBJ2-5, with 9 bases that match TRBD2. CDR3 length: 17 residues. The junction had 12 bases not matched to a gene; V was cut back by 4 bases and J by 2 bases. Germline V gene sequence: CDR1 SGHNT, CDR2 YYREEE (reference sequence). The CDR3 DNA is TGTGCCAGCAGCCGATCCACCGCTAGCGGGGCGCAAGAGACCCAGTACTTC. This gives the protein CASSRSTASGAQETQYF. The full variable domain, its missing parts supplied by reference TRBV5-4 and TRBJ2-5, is ETGVTQSPTHLIKTRGQQVTLRCSSQSGHNTVSWYQQALGQGPQFIFQYYREEENGRGNFPPRFSGLQFPNYSSELNVNALELDDSALYLCASSRSTASGAQETQYFGPGTRLLVL.

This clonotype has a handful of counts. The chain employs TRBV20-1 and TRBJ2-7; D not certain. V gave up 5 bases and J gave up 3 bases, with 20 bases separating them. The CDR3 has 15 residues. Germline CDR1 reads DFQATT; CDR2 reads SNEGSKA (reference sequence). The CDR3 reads CSASLSETRGYEQYF. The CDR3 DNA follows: TGCAGTGCTTCCCTTTCCGAGACACGAGGCTACGAGCAGTACTTC.

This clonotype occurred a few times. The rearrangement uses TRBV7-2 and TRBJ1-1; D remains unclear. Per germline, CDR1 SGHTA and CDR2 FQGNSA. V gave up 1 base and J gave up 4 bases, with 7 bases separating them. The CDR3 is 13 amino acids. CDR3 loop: CASSLVRATEAFF. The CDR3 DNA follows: TGTGCCAGCAGCTTAGTAAGGGCCACTGAAGCTTTCTTT.

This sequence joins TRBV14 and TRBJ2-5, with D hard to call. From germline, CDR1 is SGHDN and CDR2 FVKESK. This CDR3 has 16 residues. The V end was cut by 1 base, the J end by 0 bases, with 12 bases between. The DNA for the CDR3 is TGTGCCAGCAGCCAAGGTTATAGGACGTACCAAGAGACCCAGTACTTC. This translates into CASSQGYRTYQETQYF.

The CDR3: CASSGASRNEETQYF. DNA of the CDR3: TGTGCCAGCAGTGGGGCCAGTAGGAATGAAGAGACCCAGTACTTC. The chain links TRBV2 to TRBJ2-5, with D hard to call. This CDR3 region has 15 residues. V lost 4 bases to trimming and J lost 3 bases, with 15 bases between them. Germline lookup yields CDR1 SNHLY and CDR2 FYNNEI.

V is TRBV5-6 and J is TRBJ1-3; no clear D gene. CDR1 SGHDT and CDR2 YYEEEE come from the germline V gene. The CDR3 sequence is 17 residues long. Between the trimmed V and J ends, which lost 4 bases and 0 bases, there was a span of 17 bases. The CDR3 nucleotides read TGTGCCAGCAGCAGGACCCTAGGAACCGGCTCTGGAAACACCATATATTTT. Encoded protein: CASSRTLGTGSGNTIYF.